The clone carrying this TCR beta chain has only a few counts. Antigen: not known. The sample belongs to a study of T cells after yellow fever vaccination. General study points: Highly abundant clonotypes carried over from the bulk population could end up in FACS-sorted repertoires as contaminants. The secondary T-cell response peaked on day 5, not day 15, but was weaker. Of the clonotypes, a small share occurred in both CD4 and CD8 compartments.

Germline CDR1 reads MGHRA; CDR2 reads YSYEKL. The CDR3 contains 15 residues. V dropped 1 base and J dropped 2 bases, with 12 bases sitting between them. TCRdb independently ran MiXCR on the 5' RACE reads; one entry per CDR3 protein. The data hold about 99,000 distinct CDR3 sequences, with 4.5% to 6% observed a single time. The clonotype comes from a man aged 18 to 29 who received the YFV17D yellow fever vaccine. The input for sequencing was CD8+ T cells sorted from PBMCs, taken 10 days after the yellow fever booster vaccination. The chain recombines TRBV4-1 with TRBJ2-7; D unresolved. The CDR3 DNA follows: TGCGCCAGCAGCCAAGTGGCTGGCGCCACCTACGAGCAGTACTTC. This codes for CASSQVAGATYEQYF.